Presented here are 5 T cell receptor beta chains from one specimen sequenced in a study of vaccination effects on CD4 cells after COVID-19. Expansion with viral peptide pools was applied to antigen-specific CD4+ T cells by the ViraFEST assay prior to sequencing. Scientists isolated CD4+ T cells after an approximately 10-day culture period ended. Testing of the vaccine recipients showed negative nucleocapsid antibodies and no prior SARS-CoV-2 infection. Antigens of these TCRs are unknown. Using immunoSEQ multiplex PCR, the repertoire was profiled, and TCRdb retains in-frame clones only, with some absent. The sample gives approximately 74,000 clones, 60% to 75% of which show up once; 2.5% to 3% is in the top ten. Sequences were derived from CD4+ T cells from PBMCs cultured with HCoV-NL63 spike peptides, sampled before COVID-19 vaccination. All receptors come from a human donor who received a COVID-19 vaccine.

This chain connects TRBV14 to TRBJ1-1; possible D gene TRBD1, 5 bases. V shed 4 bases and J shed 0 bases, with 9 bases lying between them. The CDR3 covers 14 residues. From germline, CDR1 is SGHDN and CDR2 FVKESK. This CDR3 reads CASSRAGMNTEAFF. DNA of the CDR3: TGTGCCAGCAGCCGGGCAGGGATGAACACTGAAGCTTTCTTT.

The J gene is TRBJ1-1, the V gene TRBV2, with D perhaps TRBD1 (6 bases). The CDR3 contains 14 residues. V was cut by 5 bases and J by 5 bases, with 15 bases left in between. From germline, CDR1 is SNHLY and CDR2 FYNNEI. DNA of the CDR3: TGTGCCAGCAGTCTACAGGGAGGGCGGACTGAAGCTTTCTTT. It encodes CASSLQGGRTEAFF.

In nucleotides, the CDR3 is TGTGCCAGCAGCCAGACAGCGAACACTGAAGCTTTCTTT. Protein sequence: CASSQTANTEAFF. The chain employs TRBV14 and TRBJ1-1; TRBD1 is a possible D gene (5 bases). This CDR3 spans 13 amino acids. Trimming left V 3 bases short and J 1 base short, with 6 bases between. Germline CDR1 is SGHDN and CDR2 is FVKESK.

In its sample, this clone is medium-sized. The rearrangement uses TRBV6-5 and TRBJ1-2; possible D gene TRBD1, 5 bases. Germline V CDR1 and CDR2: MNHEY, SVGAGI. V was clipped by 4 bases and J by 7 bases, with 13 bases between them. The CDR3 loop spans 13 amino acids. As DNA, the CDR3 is TGTGCCAGCAGTTTACTAACGGGGGTTGGCTACACCTTC. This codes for CASSLLTGVGYTF.

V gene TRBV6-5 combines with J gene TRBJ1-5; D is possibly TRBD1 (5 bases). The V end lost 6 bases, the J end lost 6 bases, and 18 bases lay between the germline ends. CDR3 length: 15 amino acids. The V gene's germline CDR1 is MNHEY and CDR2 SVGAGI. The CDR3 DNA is TGTGCCAGCAGCCGGGGGTGGCAGACTGGTCAGCCCCAGCATTTT. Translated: CASSRGWQTGQPQHF.